The sequence of this T cell receptor (beta chain) was determined in a study of response to subunit inactivated influenza vaccine. Study-level results: Every seasonal influenza vaccination brings in few new T cells, the authors suggested.

Trimming removed 6 bases at V and 3 bases at J, with 12 bases between. CDR1 is MNHNS and CDR2 is SASEGT in the germline V gene. The CDR3 totals 14 residues. On this clonotype: The antigen is unknown.

MiXCR was run by TCRdb on the RT-PCR reads, yielding one entry per CDR3 protein. The table has hundreds of thousands of distinct CDR3 sequences, approximately 24% seen once. Here the sequenced sample was CD4+ T cells sorted from PBMCs, taken less than 6 days after vaccination. The V and J genes are TRBV6-1 and TRBJ1-5; D may be TRBD1 (5 bases). This sequence was found in a man in his fifties who received an inactivated influenza vaccine. In DNA form, the CDR3 reads TGTGCCAGCAGGTCGGACGGGACCAATCAGCCCCAGCATTTT. Amino acids: CASRSDGTNQPQHF.